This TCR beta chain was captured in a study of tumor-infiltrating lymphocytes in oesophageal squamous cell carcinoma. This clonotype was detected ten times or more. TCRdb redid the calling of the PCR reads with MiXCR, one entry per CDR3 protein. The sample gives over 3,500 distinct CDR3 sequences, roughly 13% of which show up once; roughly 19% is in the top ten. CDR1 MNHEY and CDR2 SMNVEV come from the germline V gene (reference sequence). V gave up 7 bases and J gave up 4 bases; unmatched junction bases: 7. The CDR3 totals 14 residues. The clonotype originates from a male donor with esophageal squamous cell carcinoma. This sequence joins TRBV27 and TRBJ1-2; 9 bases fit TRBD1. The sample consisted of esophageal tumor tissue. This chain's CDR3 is CASTGQGGPYGYTF. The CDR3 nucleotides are TGTGCCAGCACGGGACAGGGCGGGCCCTATGGCTACACCTTC.